The 5 T cell receptor beta chains below come from one sample, sequenced in a study of OX40 agonist ivuxolimab in advanced cancers. Clones were sequenced by immunoSEQ multiplex PCR, and TCRdb holds only the in-frame ones, with some missing. The sample contains over 80,000 clones, roughly nine tenths of which appear only once. The starting material was CD4+ or CD8+ T cells sorted from blood, obtained in a trial of the OX40 agonist ivuxolimab. Every receptor here comes from an adult with an advanced solid tumor such as melanoma, head and neck, liver or kidney cancer.

The rearrangement uses TRBV28 and TRBJ1-3; TRBD1 might be the D (5 bases). The CDR3 extends over 14 amino acids. Germline V gene lookup returns CDR1 MDHEN and CDR2 SYDVKM. V gave up 2 bases and J gave up 2 bases, with 7 bases separating them. The CDR3 here is CASSLGATGNTIYF. CDR3 sequence (DNA): TGTGCCAGCAGTTTAGGGGCAACTGGAAACACCATATATTTT.

The gene calls are TRBV20-1 and TRBJ1-2; D is unresolved. CDR1 is DFQATT and CDR2 is SNEGSKA in the germline V gene (reference sequence). V was clipped by 4 bases and J by 4 bases, with 7 bases between them. The CDR3 extends over 11 amino acids. The CDR3 spells CSATASYGYTF. CDR3 in DNA: TGCAGTGCTACTGCTAGCTATGGCTACACCTTC.

In its sample, this clone was seen once. The gene calls are TRBV19 and TRBJ2-6, with 7 positions matching TRBD1. The junction had 8 bases not matched to a gene; V was cut back by 5 bases and J by 1 base. CDR1 LNHDA and CDR2 SQIVND come from the germline V gene (reference sequence). The CDR3 has 17 amino acids. The CDR3 spells CASSSRTGLSGANVLTF. CDR3 in DNA: TGTGCCAGTAGTTCCCGGACAGGCTTGTCTGGGGCCAACGTCCTGACTTTC.

The chain uses TRBV4-3 and TRBJ2-4, with unresolved D. Trimming removed 1 base from V and 3 bases from J, with 13 bases in between. Germline assignment: CDR1 LGHNA and CDR2 YSLEER. The CDR3 runs 16 residues. CDR3 DNA sequence: TGCGCCAGCAGCCAAGCCCCGGTCAGCAGCAAAAACATTCAGTACTTC. Translation gives CASSQAPVSSKNIQYF.

This chain joins TRBV28 and TRBJ2-1; 9 bases agree with TRBD2. CDR3 length: 15 residues. The germline CDR1 and CDR2 sequences are MDHEN and SYDVKM. J lost 14 bases, V lost 4 bases, and 15 bases had no gene match. The CDR3: CASSSNRLAGGPKFF. The DNA for the CDR3 is TGTGCCAGCAGTTCCAACCGGTTGGCGGGAGGGCCCAAGTTCTTC.